This T cell receptor beta chain was retrieved from a study of T cell repertoires in cytomegalovirus infection. Study-wide context: Carrying CMV and the relevant HLA type showed in public TCR beta signatures. Study conclusions and caveats: Across the ex vivo response, the dominant clonotypes were HLA-C-restricted CMV-specific TCR beta clonotypes. Cumulative frequency (of public TCR beta family members) identified carriers of CMV plus the relevant HLA.

This clonotype was recorded many times. Its target is unknown. TCRdb processed the reads anew with MiXCR; each CDR3 protein has one entry. The table lists roughly 320,000 distinct CDR3 sequences, approximately 9.5% of them singletons. The sequenced sample was PBMCs. This TCR derives from a human donor in good health (CMV status not recorded). Some clones in this sample may be carry-over from other donors' samples.

The CDR3 region is CASSYSTATQETQYF. The CDR3 bases are TGTGCCAGCAGTTACTCTACAGCGACCCAAGAGACCCAGTACTTC. V and J are TRBV6-5 and TRBJ2-5; D is uncertain. The CDR3 runs 15 residues. Germline values: CDR1 MNHEY, CDR2 SVGAGI. V shed 0 bases and J shed 1 base, with 9 bases lying between them.